The 21 T cell receptor beta chains in this list originate from one sample, sequenced in a study of T cell responses to AZD1222 COVID-19 vaccine. Libraries were prepared by immunoSEQ multiplex PCR; TCRdb keeps only in-frame clonotypes and omits some of them. This table holds some 110,000 clones, approximately 88% found once. The material was peripheral blood, obtained on day 0 of AZD1222 vaccination. These receptors all come from an adult in good health.

J is TRBJ2-5 and V is TRBV5-5; TRBD2 matches at 9 bases. The CDR3 runs 15 residues. Trimming cost V 4 bases and J 3 bases; bases outside gene matches: 7. Germline V gene sequence: CDR1 SGHKS, CDR2 YYEKEE (reference sequence). In DNA, the CDR3 is TGTGCCAGCAGCCCGGTGGCTAGCGGGAAAGAGACCCAGTACTTC. Protein sequence: CASSPVASGKETQYF.

This clone is medium-sized by share. The chain uses TRBV5-4 and TRBJ2-7, with 7 positions matching TRBD1. V trimming: 4 bases; J trimming: 0 bases; junction bases outside the gene matches: 10. CDR1 SGHNT and CDR2 YYREEE come from the germline V gene (reference sequence). This CDR3 is built from 16 residues. CDR3 bases: TGTGCCAGCAGCCCGGGACAGTTAATAAGCTCCTACGAGCAGTACTTC. Encoded protein: CASSPGQLISSYEQYF. Together with reference TRBV5-4 and TRBJ2-7, the CDR3 gives the full variable domain: ETGVTQSPTHLIKTRGQQVTLRCSSQSGHNTVSWYQQALGQGPQFIFQYYREEENGRGNFPPRFSGLQFPNYSSELNVNALELDDSALYLCASSPGQLISSYEQYFGPGTRLTVT.

The gene calls are TRBV7-9 and TRBJ1-5; D is perhaps TRBD1 (6 bases). The CDR3 extends over 15 amino acids. Germline V lookup: CDR1 SEHNR, CDR2 FQNEAQ (reference sequence). Trimming cost V 1 base and J 1 base, with 8 bases left between them. In DNA, the CDR3 is TGTGCCAGCAGCTTAGGAGGGGGGAGCAATCAGCCCCAGCATTTT. It codes for CASSLGGGSNQPQHF. The variable domain in full, completed from reference TRBV7-9 and TRBJ1-5, reads DTGVSQNPRHKITKRGQNVTFRCDPISEHNRLYWYRQTLGQGPEFLTYFQNEAQLEKSRLLSDRFSAERPKGSFSTLEIQRTEQGDSAMYLCASSLGGGSNQPQHFGDGTRLSIL.

The rearrangement links TRBV30 to TRBJ2-7, with 10 bases that match TRBD1. The CDR3 spans 14 residues. The germline V gene has CDR1 GTSNPN and CDR2 SVGIG (reference sequence). V was clipped by 1 base and J by 5 bases; unmatched bases: 5. The CDR3 nucleotides are TGTGCCTGGAGTGGACCGGACAGGGGGAACGAGCAGTACTTC. It is translated as CAWSGPDRGNEQYF.

The rearrangement uses TRBV9 and TRBJ1-2, with a weak D call TRBD1 (5 bases). V was cut by 3 bases and J by 3 bases, with 21 bases left in between. The germline V gene has CDR1 SGDLS and CDR2 YYNGEE. This CDR3 region has 17 residues. CDR3 in DNA: TGTGCCAGCAGCGACAATATGGTCGGGGGGGTGTACTATGGCTACACCTTC. Encoded protein: CASSDNMVGGVYYGYTF.

This clone was detected once. The V gene is TRBV25-1, the J gene TRBJ2-7; weak D call: TRBD1 (6 bases). The germline V and J ends were trimmed by 3 bases and 4 bases, with 16 bases remaining between them. CDR3 length: 15 amino acids. Germline loops: CDR1 MGHDK, CDR2 SYGVNS. CDR3 region: CASSDPLTGNYEQYF. The CDR3 DNA follows: TGTGCCAGCAGTGATCCTTTGACAGGCAATTACGAGCAGTACTTC.

V and J are TRBV3-1 (or the pseudogene TRBV3-2) and TRBJ1-2; 8 bases align to TRBD1. The CDR3 has 15 amino acids. Losses at the gene ends were 2 bases for V and 6 bases for J; bases not matched to a gene: 8. The germline V gene has CDR1 LGHDT and CDR2 YNNKEL (reference sequence). The chain's CDR3 is CASSQQPGGRNGYTF. In DNA, the CDR3 is TGTGCCAGCAGCCAACAACCAGGGGGCAGGAATGGCTACACCTTC.

This clone was observed a handful of times. The chain carries TRBV27 and TRBJ2-1; 10 nucleotides align to TRBD2. V lost 5 bases and J lost 6; bases outside the gene matches: 4. The germline V gene has CDR1 MNHEY and CDR2 SMNVEV (reference sequence). The CDR3 spans 14 residues. The CDR3 coding sequence is TGTGCCAGCAGTATCGAGCGGGGGGGCAATGAGCAGTTCTTC. It yields the protein CASSIERGGNEQFF.

The chain links TRBV29-1 to TRBJ1-2, with D possibly matching TRBD1 (5 bases). Trimming pared 3 bases from V and 6 bases from J, leaving 14 bases between. The CDR3 covers 13 residues. The germline V gene has CDR1 SQVTM and CDR2 ANQGSEA. The CDR3 sequence: CSVDQGRTNGYTF. For the CDR3, the DNA is TGCAGCGTTGACCAGGGAAGGACGAATGGCTACACCTTC. Complete variable domain (other parts from reference TRBV29-1 and TRBJ1-2): SAVISQKPSRDICQRGTSLTIQCQVDSQVTMMFWYRQQPGQSLTLIATANQGSEATYESGFVIDKFPISRPNLTFSTLTVSNMSPEDSSIYLCSVDQGRTNGYTFGSGTRLTVV.

V is TRBV19 and J is TRBJ2-3, with 11 bases matching TRBD2. Germline V gene sequence: CDR1 LNHDA, CDR2 SQIVND (reference sequence). The CDR3 loop spans 15 amino acids. Trimming took 5 bases from V and 2 from J; bases not matched to a gene: 3. CDR3 loop: CASSAGLAVTDTQYF. The CDR3 DNA reads as TGTGCCAGTAGTGCGGGACTAGCGGTCACAGATACGCAGTATTTT. Full variable domain (rest looked up from reference TRBV19 and TRBJ2-3): DGGITQSPKYLFRKEGQNVTLSCEQNLNHDAMYWYRQDPGQGLRLIYYSQIVNDFQKGDIAEGYSVSREKKESFPLTVTSAQKNPTAFYLCASSAGLAVTDTQYFGPGTRLTVL.

The chain carries TRBV4-3 and TRBJ1-2, with 10 bases identical to TRBD1. The V and J ends lost 4 bases and 7 bases, in that order; junction bases with no gene match: 9. The germline V gene encodes CDR1 LGHNA and CDR2 YSLEER. This CDR3 has 15 amino acids. CDR3 protein: CASSPRQGAPGGYTF. CDR3 DNA sequence: TGCGCCAGCAGCCCCAGACAGGGGGCGCCGGGTGGCTACACCTTC.

V gene TRBV28 combines with J gene TRBJ1-5, with D unclear. The germline gives CDR1 MDHEN, CDR2 SYDVKM. The CDR3 is 16 residues long. V lost 3 bases and J lost 5, with 17 bases in between. The CDR3 DNA reads as TGTGCCAGCAGTTTGAAGGTTTTGGGCGGCTATCAGCCCCAGCATTTT. Its translation: CASSLKVLGGYQPQHF.

Points on this clone: The germline gene is not matched at one end of the junction; a read error may be the cause. V usage is TRBV2 and J usage is TRBJ2-7, with 9 bases identical to TRBD1. CDR1 and CDR2 from the germline V gene are SNHLY and FYNNEI. This CDR3 comprises 12 residues. This CDR3 is CASSSDRGGGDF. CDR3 sequence (DNA): TGTGCCAGCAGTTCGGACAGGGGAGGAGGGGACTTC.

The chain uses TRBV19 and TRBJ2-1, with D unclear. V gave up 1 base and J gave up 1 base, with 5 bases separating them. In germline, CDR1 is LNHDA, CDR2 SQIVND (reference sequence). The CDR3 covers 14 residues. The DNA of the CDR3 is TGTGCCAGTAGTATAGGCGGATCCTACAATGAGCAGTTCTTC. Protein: CASSIGGSYNEQFF.

J is TRBJ1-4 and V is TRBV7-2; D is unresolved. V was clipped by 0 bases and J by 13 bases, with 9 bases between them. The length of the CDR3 is 12 residues. The V gene's germline CDR1 is SGHTA and CDR2 FQGNSA. The CDR3 sequence: CASSLALGPLFF. CDR3 coding DNA: TGTGCCAGCAGCTTAGCTCTTGGCCCACTGTTTTTT.

This chain joins TRBV19 and TRBJ1-1; weak D call: TRBD1 (5 bases). Germline V gene lookup returns CDR1 LNHDA and CDR2 SQIVND (reference sequence). The CDR3 has 14 amino acids. Trimming cost V 1 base and J 1 base, with 7 bases left between them. The CDR3 DNA follows: TGTGCCAGTAGTATAGGGGGCCCGAACACTGAAGCTTTCTTT. It translates to CASSIGGPNTEAFF.

V and J are TRBV29-1 and TRBJ1-2; TRBD1 aligns across 7 bases. The CDR3 has 14 residues. V shed 2 bases and J 8 bases; nucleotides not matched to a gene: 11. CDR1 SQVTM and CDR2 ANQGSEA come from the germline V gene. The CDR3 sequence is CSVESTGEKGGYTF. The DNA of the CDR3 is TGCAGCGTTGAATCTACAGGGGAAAAGGGCGGCTACACCTTC. The entire variable domain, with the rest obtained from reference TRBV29-1 and TRBJ1-2, is as follows: SAVISQKPSRDICQRGTSLTIQCQVDSQVTMMFWYRQQPGQSLTLIATANQGSEATYESGFVIDKFPISRPNLTFSTLTVSNMSPEDSSIYLCSVESTGEKGGYTFGSGTRLTVV.

The chain has TRBV6-2 or TRBV6-3 and TRBJ2-2; 13 bases agree with TRBD2. The V and J ends lost 2 bases and 5 bases, in that order; junction bases with no gene match: 11. Germline CDR1 and CDR2: MNHEY and SVGEGT. CDR3 size: 19 residues. This CDR3 is CASSYTLGLAGVGTGELFF. The CDR3 nucleotides read TGTGCCAGCAGTTACACCCTCGGACTAGCGGGAGTCGGAACCGGGGAGCTGTTTTTT.

This sequence joins TRBV9 and TRBJ2-1, with D tentatively TRBD2 (5 bases). CDR3 length: 14 amino acids. Germline CDR1 SGDLS, CDR2 YYNGEE. V was trimmed by 0 bases and J by 6 bases, leaving 10 bases between them. The CDR3 here is CASSVGPGVNEQFF. The DNA of the CDR3 is TGTGCCAGCAGCGTAGGCCCCGGGGTCAATGAGCAGTTCTTC. The variable domain in full, with the rest retrieved from reference TRBV9 and TRBJ2-1, is DSGVTQTPKHLITATGQRVTLRCSPRSGDLSVYWYQQSLDQGLQFLIQYYNGEERAKGNILERFSAQQFPDLHSELNLSSLELGDSALYFCASSVGPGVNEQFFGPGTRLTVL.

The chain recombines TRBV11-2 with TRBJ2-5, with D possibly TRBD2 on 7 matching bases. Deletions cut 1 base from V and 2 bases from J, with 11 bases between. Germline V gene lookup returns CDR1 SGHAT and CDR2 FQNNGV. The CDR3 loop spans 15 amino acids. CDR3 sequence reads: CASSLVGGAQETQYF. The CDR3 DNA is TGTGCCAGCAGCTTAGTAGGGGGGGCGCAAGAGACCCAGTACTTC.

The V gene is TRBV7-3, the J gene TRBJ1-6, with 7 bases lining up with TRBD1. V was clipped by 5 bases and J by 6 bases; unmatched bases: 10. In germline, CDR1 is SGHTA, CDR2 FQGTGA. The CDR3 runs 16 residues. The CDR3 DNA reads TGTGCCAGCAGCCTCTCAGGGGGGGGTTTTAATTCACCCCTCCACTTT. As protein: CASSLSGGGFNSPLHF.